This entry describes one TCR beta chain. This clonotype came up a few times. Its antigen is unknown. Since a much larger clone is just one base distant, this may be a read error. The data belong to a study of blood T cells in healthy people across ages (dated by TCRdb to about 2015). About the investigation overall: In model experiments, template switching captured roughly one uniquely barcoded TCR beta cDNA molecule for every two T cells. Age-related changes in TCR beta repertoire diversity were measured in the study by deep sequencing normalized with unique cDNA molecular identifiers. The donors were split into four age groups: young (average about 15 years), middle-aged (roughly 39), aged (roughly 60) and long-lived (over 80). To avoid experimental bias, donors of different ages were randomly spread across the sequencing lanes. Two additional independent replicas of 1 million unique cDNA reads from the same blood draw were analyzed for two donors (one aged 18 to 30 and one aged 80 or older).

What the research found in general, with its limitations: Estimates of total diversity based on one million sequenced T cells were regarded as lower bounds and as underestimates. Observed TCR beta diversity per million T cells fell roughly linearly with age, and a significant reduction was already apparent by age roughly 41. Because donor CMV infection status was unknown, age-related changes in expanded clonotypes were potentially confounded. There was a strong correlation between observed TCR beta diversity and the percentage of naive T cells measured by flow cytometry. The long-lived group showed more naive CD4+ T cells, fewer expanded clones and increased TCR diversity than the aged group, suggesting age selection. Since profiling was done on bulk unsorted PBMCs, naive and antigen-experienced compartments could not be conclusively compared.

The germline V gene sets CDR1 to SGHVS and CDR2 to FNYEAQ. From cysteine to phenylalanine, the CDR3 is 15 amino acids long. The DNA shown is the 45-base CDR3, in frame from base 1. The library was obtained by 5' RACE. Data came from an Illumina HiSeq 2500. A second 7 to 11 cycle PCR used a sample-barcoded 5' primer and a J-beta primer mix. Each TCR beta cDNA molecule received a unique molecular identifier from a template-switch 5' adaptor carrying 12 random nucleotides. At least 2.5 million CDR3-containing paired-end reads were obtained from each sample. First-strand cDNA was synthesized from all RNA with the Mint cDNA synthesis kit, primed by a TRBC-specific oligonucleotide. All cDNA was treated with uracil-DNA glycosylase and then went through a first 18-cycle PCR with the universal primers M1SS and BC2_uni_R. In the authors' own workflow: Each sample was normalized by randomly selecting 1 million high-quality reads, each carrying a distinct molecular identifier. Reads with shared molecular identifiers were discarded instead of being binned into consensus sequences. MiTCR, set to a Q25 quality threshold and the strictest error-elimination algorithm, was used for CDR3 identification, clonotype clustering and error correction. Lower-bound total TCR beta diversity was estimated with a nonparametric unseen species model using Euler transformation. TCRdb's own reprocessing of the public reads used fastp at Q25 and MiXCR and kept productive beta chains. Rows are unified per CDR3 protein, each entry keeping the most common DNA and genes. TCRdb's processing, not the authors', yielded these V and J calls. Here the sample has 1.5 million to 2 million distinct CDR3 sequences; 28% occur a single time. Of the sample, 7.7% falls within the top ten clones.

Systemically healthy Caucasian individuals from Russia, some 36 in total and aged about 6 to 100 years, were included as donors. Each donor gave ten milliliters of peripheral blood, drawn into EDTA-treated Vacutainer tubes. PBMCs were isolated by Ficoll-Paque density-gradient centrifugation, with at least 6 million obtained per sample. Total RNA, at least 5.5 micrograms per sample, was extracted from PBMCs with Trizol reagent. For every donor, flow cytometry on a PBMC aliquot measured the percentage of naive CD45RAhigh/CD27high T cells. This sequence originates from a woman in her 30s in good health. The V gene is TRBV7-6 and the J gene is TRBJ2-1; the junction holds 11 bases that match TRBD1. What was sequenced was blood. The DNA reads TGTGCCGGCAGCTTAGTGGGGACAGGGGGAAATGAGCAGTTCTTC. Its amino acids are CAGSLVGTGGNEQFF.